A selection of T cell receptor beta chains follows, all from one sample in a study of Ad26.COV2.S vaccination and SARS-CoV-2 variants. Only in-frame clones appear in the TCRdb table, and some are missing; sequencing was by immunoSEQ multiplex PCR. Among approximately 420,000 clones listed, around nine tenths were seen once. This specimen was peripheral blood, taken in a trial of Ad26.COV2.S vaccine versus placebo. These TCRs come from a person aged 18-65 years who received the Ad26.COV2.S COVID-19 vaccine or a placebo. Each CDR3 is given with its conserved first and last residue. The D gene is left open where the match is weak.

TRBV4-1	.	TRBJ2-7	CASSQVVAWEQYF
TRBV19	.	TRBJ1-1	CASSPILGEAFF
TRBV29-1	TRBD1	TRBJ1-5	CSVGDRDSNQPQHF
TRBV7-2	TRBD2	TRBJ2-3	CASSARLAGGPVTDTQYF
TRBV5-6	.	TRBJ2-5	CATTEVGNRETQYF
TRBV7-2	.	TRBJ2-7	CASSLGRDPYEQYF
TRBV2	.	TRBJ1-6	CASSEAMTAYSPLHF
TRBV20-1	.	TRBJ1-2	CSASTGENYGYTF
TRBV6-5	.	TRBJ2-3	CASSDASTDTQYF
TRBV5-4	TRBD2	TRBJ2-1	CASSLIGGRQFF
TRBV4-2	TRBD1	TRBJ1-3	CASSQGQGPLSGNTIYF
TRBV6-6	.	TRBJ2-1	CASSYSGDSGNEQFF
TRBV7-9	TRBD2	TRBJ2-5	CASSPLGLARKETQYF
TRBV19	.	TRBJ1-1	CASRGRGSNTEAFF
TRBV5-1	.	TRBJ2-1	CASSLMEGGTGHEQFF
TRBV4-3	.	TRBJ1-1	CASRSRGGNTEAFF
TRBV4-1	.	TRBJ1-5	CASSQVVGPQHF
TRBV4-1	.	TRBJ1-4	CASSQDYAEKLFF
TRBV3-1/TRBV3-2	TRBD1	TRBJ1-4	CASSRQTGWGEKLFF
TRBV19	TRBD1	TRBJ2-2	CASSIIRWTGGMVTGELFF
TRBV7-2	.	TRBJ2-3	CASSLISTGTQYF
TRBV27	TRBD2	TRBJ2-2	CASSITRGVAGDTGELFF